The entry below describes one TCR beta chain. The antigen is not known. RNA transcripts yielded amplified TCR beta CDR3 regions. First-round RT-PCR with HTBI primers amplified the TCR CDR3 region. TCRdb called the multiplex PCR reads again in MiXCR, with one record for every CDR3 protein. Here the sample spans hundreds of thousands of distinct CDR3 sequences, roughly a quarter being singletons. Ophthalmopathy cases scored 3 or more on the Clinical Activity Score and 4 or more on NOSPECS grade, with duration below 3 months. For the diagnoses, clinical symptoms, serum thyroxine and TRAb, thyroid ultrasound and orbital computed tomography were used. Fresh peripheral blood, approximately 10 ml, was the source of the PBMCs. The sample comes from a study of T cells in Graves' hyperthyroidism and ophthalmopathy. Study observations and caveats: Ophthalmopathy could be told apart from stable hyperthyroidism with a 13 V-J model.

This sequence originates from a woman aged 25 to 39 with Graves' ophthalmopathy. The sequenced material came from blood.

In DNA form, the CDR3 reads TGTGCCAGCAGTTACTCATTCAGCGTGAGGAGGACTGAAGCTTTCTTT. Translated, it gives CASSYSFSVRRTEAFF. This chain links TRBV6-5 with TRBJ1-1; D not resolved. CDR1 and CDR2 from the germline V gene are MNHEY and SVGAGI. Trimming took off 0 bases at V and 5 bases at J, with 16 bases between the two ends. This CDR3 has 16 amino acids.